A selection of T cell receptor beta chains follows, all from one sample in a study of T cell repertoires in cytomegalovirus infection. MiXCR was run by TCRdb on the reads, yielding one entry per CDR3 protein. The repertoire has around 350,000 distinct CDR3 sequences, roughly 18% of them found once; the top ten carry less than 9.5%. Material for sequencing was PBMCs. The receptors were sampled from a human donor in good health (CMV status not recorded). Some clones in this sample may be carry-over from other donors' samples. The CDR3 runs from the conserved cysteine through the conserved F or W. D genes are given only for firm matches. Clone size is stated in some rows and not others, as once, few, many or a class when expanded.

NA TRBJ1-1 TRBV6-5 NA TGTGCCAGCGGACGCCGAAACACTGAAGCTTTCTTT CASGRRNTEAFF
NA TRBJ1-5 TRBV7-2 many TGTGCCAGCAGCTTAGCGGGTCCAGGTAGCAATCAGCCCCAGCATTTT CASSLAGPGSNQPQHF
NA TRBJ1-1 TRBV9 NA TGTGCCAGCACTGTAAGCGCCATGAACACTGAAGCTTTCTTT CASTVSAMNTEAFF
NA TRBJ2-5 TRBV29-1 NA TGCAGCGTTGGAGGGGGAAGTGGCCAAGAGACCCAGTACTTC CSVGGGSGQETQYF
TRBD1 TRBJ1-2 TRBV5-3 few TGTGCCAGCAAAGGGACAGGGTATGGCTACACCTTC CASKGTGYGYTF
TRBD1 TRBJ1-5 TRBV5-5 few TGTGCCAGCAGCCTATTACCGGACAGGGGATCCCAGCCCCAGCATTTT CASSLLPDRGSQPQHF
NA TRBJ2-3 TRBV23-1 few TGCGCCAGCAGTCAAGGGCGAACCCTCCCGGGTACAGATACGCAGTATTTT CASSQGRTLPGTDTQYF
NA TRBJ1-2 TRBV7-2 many TGTGCCAGCACCACTGGGTATAACGGCTATGGCTACACCTTC CASTTGYNGYGYTF
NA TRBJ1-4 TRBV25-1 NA TGTGCCAGCTCATTTTTCGGGACGGAGGAAAAACTGTTTTTT CASSFFGTEEKLFF
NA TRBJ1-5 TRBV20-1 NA TGCAGTGCCTCCCGGGGGGGAAATCAGCCCCAGCATTTT CSASRGGNQPQHF
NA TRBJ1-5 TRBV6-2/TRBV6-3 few TGTGCCAGCAGTTACCGCGGCCGGGGCGGTCAGCCCCAGCATTTT CASSYRGRGGQPQHF
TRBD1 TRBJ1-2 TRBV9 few TGTGCCAGCAGCGTAGAAGGGGGCGGCGGCTACACCTTC CASSVEGGGGYTF
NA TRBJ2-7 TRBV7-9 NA TGTGCCAGCAGCGAGGACAGAGCCCCCTACGAGCAGTACTTC CASSEDRAPYEQYF
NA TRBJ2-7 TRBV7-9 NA TGTGCCAGCAGCCCCCCAGGACCCCCGGAGCAGTACTTC CASSPPGPPEQYF
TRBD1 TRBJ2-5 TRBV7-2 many TGTGCCAGCAGCCAATCCGGGACAGGTCAAGAGACCCAGTACTTC CASSQSGTGQETQYF
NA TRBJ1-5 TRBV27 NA TGTGCCAGCAGTACCCGGGGGAGGACCCTTCAGCCCCAGCATTTT CASSTRGRTLQPQHF
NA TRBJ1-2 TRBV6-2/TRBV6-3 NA TGTGCCAGCAGTCAACTAGCGGAACTCAGTGGCTACACCTTC CASSQLAELSGYTF
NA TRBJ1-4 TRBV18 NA TGTGCCAGCTCACCTGCGGGAGACAAACTGTTTTTT CASSPAGDKLFF
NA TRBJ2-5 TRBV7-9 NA TGTGCCAGCAGCTACCTGAGTAAGGGCCAAGAGACCCAGTACTTC CASSYLSKGQETQYF
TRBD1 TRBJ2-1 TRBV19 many TGTGCCAGTACCCCAAGGACAGGGGGATACAATGAGCAGTTCTTC CASTPRTGGYNEQFF
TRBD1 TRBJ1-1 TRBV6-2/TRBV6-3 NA TGTGCCAGCAGCCCCCAGGGGGCTGGGGCTGAAGCTTTCTTT CASSPQGAGAEAFF
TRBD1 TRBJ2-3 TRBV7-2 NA TGTGCCAGCAGCTTAGTAGCCGGGACAGGGATCACAGATACGCAGTATTTT CASSLVAGTGITDTQYF
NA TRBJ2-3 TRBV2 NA TGTGCCAGCGACGTGGGGGGCGGTACAGATACGCAGTATTTT CASDVGGGTDTQYF
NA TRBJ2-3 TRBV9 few TGTGCCAGCAGCGTAGTTGGGAGGGGGCCGAACGGGGGGCCCGATACGCAGTATTTT CASSVVGRGPNGGPDTQYF
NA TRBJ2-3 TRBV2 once TGTGCCAGCAGTGACATAAGCGTCACAGATACGCAGTATTTT CASSDISVTDTQYF
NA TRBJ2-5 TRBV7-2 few TGTGCCAGCAGCGAGGACGTCCCGGAGACCCAGTACTTC CASSEDVPETQYF
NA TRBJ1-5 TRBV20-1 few TGCAGTGCCTTCGAGGACAGCAATCAGCCCCAGCATTTT CSAFEDSNQPQHF
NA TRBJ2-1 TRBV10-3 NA TGTGCCATCAGTGACAGGTACAATGAGCAGTTCTTC CAISDRYNEQFF
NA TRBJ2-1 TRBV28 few TGTGCCAGCAGTCCTCCGGGGACCATTAACAATGAGCAGTTCTTC CASSPPGTINNEQFF
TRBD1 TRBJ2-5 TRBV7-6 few TGTGCCAGCAGCCCTTTCGACAGGGTTGTTGCCCAGTACTTC CASSPFDRVVAQYF
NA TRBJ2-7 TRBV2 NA TGTGCCAGCAGCTCCGGGACATCCCTCGTGGAGCAGTACTTC CASSSGTSLVEQYF
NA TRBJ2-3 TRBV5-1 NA TGCGCCAGCAGCCACCCCGGACAGACAGATACGCAGTATTTT CASSHPGQTDTQYF
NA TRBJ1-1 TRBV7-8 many TGTGCCAGCAGCCTGAGGGGTCGGGATAACACTGAAGCTTTCTTT CASSLRGRDNTEAFF
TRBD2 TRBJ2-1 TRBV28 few TGTGCCAGCAGTACCGCTAGCGGGGCCTACAATGAGCAGTTCTTC CASSTASGAYNEQFF
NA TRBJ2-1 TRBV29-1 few TGCAGCGTTGCCCCTCCCGAATCCTACAATGAGCAGTTCTTC CSVAPPESYNEQFF
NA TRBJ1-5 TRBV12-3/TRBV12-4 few TGTGCCAGCAGTCCCAGCCAGGGGATTGATCCCCAGCATTTT CASSPSQGIDPQHF
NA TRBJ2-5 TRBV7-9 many TGTGCCAGCAGCTTTGGGGAGCTCCAGTACTTC CASSFGELQYF
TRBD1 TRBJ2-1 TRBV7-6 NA TGTGCCAGCAGCATCACAGGACAGGGGGTCCTTAATGAGCAGTTCTTC CASSITGQGVLNEQFF
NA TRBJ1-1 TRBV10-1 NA TGCGCCAGCAGTGGGAACAGAGCGAACACTGAAGCTTTCTTT CASSGNRANTEAFF
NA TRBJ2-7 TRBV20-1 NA TGCAGTGTCGATATCGCGCAATACGAGCAGTACTTC CSVDIAQYEQYF
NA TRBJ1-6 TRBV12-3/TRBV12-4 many TGTGCCAGCAGTTTTGGGTTAAATTCACCCCTCCACTTT CASSFGLNSPLHF
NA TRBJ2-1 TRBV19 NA TGTGCCATACGGGCAGGACCAAGGGATGAGCAGTTCTTT CAIRAGPRDEQFF
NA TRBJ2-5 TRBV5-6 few TGTGCCAGCAGCTTGGTTACGTTCCAAGAGACCCAGTACTTC CASSLVTFQETQYF
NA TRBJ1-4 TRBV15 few TGTGCCACCAGAGGGAGGGGAGCAACTAATGAAAAACTGTTTTTT CATRGRGATNEKLFF